This T cell receptor beta chain was sequenced for a study of coeliac disease. Study conclusions and caveats: Control samples showed higher TRB and TRG clonality than intraepithelial and lamina propria samples in active celiac disease.

By proportion, this clone is medium-sized. What it binds is unknown. The V gene lost 3 bases and the J gene lost 4 bases, with 16 bases spanning the gap. Germline CDR1 is SGDLS and CDR2 is YYNGEE. This CDR3 region has 15 residues. Libraries were prepared by immunoSEQ multiplex PCR; TCRdb keeps only in-frame clonotypes and omits some of them. The sample lists more than 3,000 clones, 45% to 60% occurring once. This chain joins TRBV9 and TRBJ1-2; unclear D gene. This clonotype was sampled from a woman in her 70s with celiac disease. Sequencing was carried out using intraepithelial lymphocytes from the gut. In nucleotides, the CDR3 is TGTGCCAGCAGCGGATGGGAGGCGCTTTCCTATGGCTACACCTTC. As protein: CASSGWEALSYGYTF. The variable domain in full, with the rest retrieved from reference TRBV9 and TRBJ1-2, is DSGVTQTPKHLITATGQRVTLRCSPRSGDLSVYWYQQSLDQGLQFLIQYYNGEERAKGNILERFSAQQFPDLHSELNLSSLELGDSALYFCASSGWEALSYGYTFGSGTRLTVV.